The T cell receptor beta chain under discussion was sequenced for a study of cytomegalovirus exposure and HLA in healthy donors. Study details: An analysis done earlier identified more than 100 million unique TCR beta sequences from 190 million or so T cells. There were 88 million or so unique TCRs (from HLA-typed donors) in an early data release.

PCR was performed using 60 Vbeta and 13 Jbeta primers. TCRdb's table, derived via immunoSEQ multiplex PCR, lists solely in-frame clones and lacks some. The sample consists of 99,000 or so clones, 83% of them appearing once. In germline, CDR1 is MDHEN, CDR2 SYDVKM. V shed 6 bases and J 4 bases; nucleotides not matched to a gene: 1. The CDR3 totals 13 residues. Remarks on this clone: What it binds is not known.

Points from the study as a whole: Later on, a genetic analysis was performed. It linked a missense variant in DCLRE1C with V- and J-gene trimming of TCR beta. Presence/absence analyses supposed approximately even sequencing depth among donors.

Sequences were obtained from PBMCs. The rearrangement uses TRBV28 and TRBJ1-4; 8 bases line up with TRBD1. This sequence was found in a man aged 18 to 30 in good health and CMV-seronegative. As DNA, the CDR3 is TGTGCCAGCAGAACAGGGGGTAATGAAAAACTGTTTTTT. As protein: CASRTGGNEKLFF. Supplemented by reference TRBV28 and TRBJ1-4, the full variable domain reads DVKVTQSSRYLVKRTGEKVFLECVQDMDHENMFWYRQDPGLGLRLIYFSYDVKMKEKGDIPEGYSVSREKKERFSLILESASTNQTSMYLCASRTGGNEKLFFGSGTQLSVL.